What follows are 15 T cell receptor beta chains derived from one specimen sequenced in a study of shared clonotypes between healthy human individuals. Generated by immunoSEQ multiplex PCR, the TCRdb table keeps only in-frame clones and is missing some. The repertoire holds millions of clones, with over 85% as singletons. Specimen: naive CD4+ T cells from PBMCs. The subset is: CD45RA+ positively selected. These receptor sequences come from a man aged 18 to 30 in good health. Some clones in this sample may be carry-over from other donors' samples.

Points on this clone: Different DNA sequences within this sample yield the same CDR3. The chain joins TRBV5-6 to TRBJ2-1, with 7 bases aligning to TRBD2. The ends lost 3 bases at V and 7 bases at J; junction bases unmatched: 4. The CDR3 is made up of 13 amino acids. Germline CDR1 is SGHDT and CDR2 is YYEEEE. CDR3 coding DNA: TGTGCCAGCAGCTACCCTAGCGGTAATGAGCAGTTCTTC. Residues: CASSYPSGNEQFF.

This clone was picked up one time. This sequence joins TRBV5-4 and TRBJ2-1, with a weak D call TRBD2 (6 bases). Trimming cost V 3 bases and J 2 bases, with 18 bases left between them. Looked up from germline, CDR1 is SGHNT and CDR2 is YYREEE (reference sequence). The CDR3 sequence is 17 residues long. This CDR3 reads CASSSGVLADAYNEQFF. CDR3 DNA sequence: TGTGCCAGCAGCTCGGGGGTCCTAGCTGATGCCTACAATGAGCAGTTCTTC.

The genes are TRBV5-1 and TRBJ1-1; D remains ambiguous. Trimming left V 1 base short and J 0 bases short, with 7 bases between. The length of the CDR3 is 14 residues. CDR1 is SGHRS, CDR2 YFSETQ, per germline. The CDR3 DNA reads as TGCGCCAGCAGCTTGCCAAGCTTGAACACTGAAGCTTTCTTT. Residues: CASSLPSLNTEAFF.

The J gene is TRBJ2-3, the V gene TRBV2; possible D gene TRBD2, 6 bases. Germline CDR1 and CDR2: SNHLY and FYNNEI. The V end was cut by 6 bases, the J end by 10 bases, with 11 bases between. The CDR3 length is 11 residues. The CDR3 coding sequence is TGTGCCAGCAGACCCGGGGGAGCGCAGTATTTT. Protein sequence: CASRPGGAQYF.

The chain uses TRBV15 and TRBJ2-3, with 10 bases identical to TRBD2. The CDR3 consists of 16 residues. Germline CDR1 LNHNV, CDR2 YYDKDF (reference sequence). The ends lost 3 bases at V and 1 base at J; junction bases unmatched: 4. CDR3: CATSSRLAGRTDTQYF. The CDR3 nucleotides read TGTGCCACCAGCAGCCGACTAGCGGGCCGCACAGATACGCAGTATTTT.

As regards this clone: The sample carries other DNA sequences with the same CDR3. The CDR3 coding sequence is TGTGCCAGCAGTTCCGGACAGGGATCCTACGAGCAGTACTTC. Translating gives CASSSGQGSYEQYF. V is TRBV6-6 and J is TRBJ2-7; 8 nucleotides match TRBD1. CDR1 and CDR2 (germline): MNHNY, SVGAGI (reference sequence). The V and J ends lost 4 bases and 1 base, in that order; junction bases with no gene match: 3. The CDR3 extends over 14 amino acids.

This rearrangement joins TRBV6-6 to TRBJ1-4; D is ambiguous. The germline CDR1 and CDR2 sequences are MNHNY and SVGAGI (reference sequence). This CDR3 has 13 amino acids. V lost 7 bases and J lost 5, with 11 bases in between. The CDR3: CASTLRMNEKLFF. For the CDR3, the DNA is TGTGCCAGCACGCTGAGAATGAATGAAAAACTGTTTTTT.

This clone was seen once. The rearrangement joins TRBV27 to TRBJ2-5; D might be TRBD1 or TRBD2, each matching 5 bases. CDR1 is MNHEY, CDR2 SMNVEV, per germline (reference sequence). The CDR3 spans 15 residues. Trimming removed 6 bases at V and 0 bases at J, with 14 bases between. DNA of the CDR3: TGTGCCAGCAGACGGGACGGTTGGTACCAAGAGACCCAGTACTTC. Translating it yields CASRRDGWYQETQYF.

The V call is TRBV28, the J call TRBJ2-7; 7 bases match TRBD2. Germline CDR1 MDHEN, CDR2 SYDVKM. V was clipped by 5 bases and J by 3 bases; unmatched bases: 7. The CDR3 is made up of 14 amino acids. CDR3: CASSQPSGRYEQYF. CDR3 coding DNA: TGTGCCAGCAGTCAACCTAGCGGCCGCTACGAGCAGTACTTC.

This CDR3 reads CASSLGTSRGEETQYF. The DNA for the CDR3 is TGCGCCAGCAGCTTGGGTACCTCCAGGGGCGAGGAGACCCAGTACTTC. This chain connects TRBV5-1 to TRBJ2-5, with D tentatively TRBD1 (6 bases). The CDR3 is 16 residues long. V was cut by 0 bases and J by 5 bases, with 17 bases left in between. Germline values: CDR1 SGHRS, CDR2 YFSETQ.

This chain links TRBV5-1 with TRBJ2-5; D possibly corresponds to TRBD1 (6 bases). V lost 2 bases and J lost 5, with 16 bases in between. The CDR3 runs 15 residues. Germline CDR1 reads SGHRS; CDR2 reads YFSETQ. CDR3 residues: CASSFQGIMGETQYF. In nucleotides, the CDR3 is TGCGCCAGCAGCTTCCAGGGGATAATGGGGGAGACCCAGTACTTC.

This chain connects TRBV5-1 to TRBJ2-7; 9 positions agree with TRBD2. The V segment lost 4 bases and the J segment 0 bases; nucleotides outside the gene matches: 5. Germline V lookup: CDR1 SGHRS, CDR2 YFSETQ. The CDR3 consists of 15 residues. CDR3 sequence: CASSPGLALSYEQYF. DNA of the CDR3: TGCGCCAGCAGCCCCGGACTAGCGCTCTCCTACGAGCAGTACTTC.

This rearrangement joins TRBV28 to TRBJ1-1, with unresolved D. Trimming removed 2 bases from V and 7 bases from J, with 8 bases in between. The CDR3 is 12 amino acids. Germline V gene lookup returns CDR1 MDHEN and CDR2 SYDVKM. The CDR3: CASSLMAGEAFF. As DNA, the CDR3 is TGTGCCAGCAGTTTAATGGCCGGTGAAGCTTTCTTT.

The gene calls are TRBV7-9 and TRBJ1-4, with a weak D call TRBD1 (5 bases). The CDR3 runs 15 residues. The germline gives CDR1 SEHNR, CDR2 FQNEAQ (reference sequence). The germline V and J ends were trimmed by 5 bases and 3 bases, with 13 bases remaining between them. The CDR3 protein is CASSVTGLANEKLFF. The CDR3 bases are TGTGCCAGCAGCGTAACAGGTCTCGCTAATGAAAAACTGTTTTTT.

The chain recombines TRBV6-1 with TRBJ1-5; no clear D gene. The CDR3 runs 14 residues. Germline V gene sequence: CDR1 MNHNS, CDR2 SASEGT. The germline V and J ends were trimmed by 3 bases and 7 bases, with 13 bases remaining between them. The CDR3 nucleotides read TGTGCCAGCAGTGACTTGCCAGTGTGGCAGCCCCAGCATTTT. It yields the protein CASSDLPVWQPQHF.